The sequence of this T cell receptor beta chain was determined in a study of identical twins. Whole-study findings and limits: Possibly, invariant MAIT and iNKT cells partly confounded zero-insertion analyses. Abundant beta clonotypes from cord blood had fewer insertions, unlike memory repertoires, which showed none.

Via MiXCR, TCRdb re-called the 5' RACE reads, giving one row per CDR3 protein. The table lists more than 600,000 distinct CDR3 sequences, 15% to 20% of them singletons, with about an eighth in the top ten. As regards this clonotype: Its specificity is unknown.

Trimming removed 3 bases from V and 0 bases from J; junction bases left unmatched: 6. Germline CDR1 and CDR2: SGHRS and YFSETQ. The length of the CDR3 is 17 residues. These records were also assigned to another study, of T cells expressing NK-cell markers. That study adds: In roughly six donors, dominant NKG2C+ clonotypes were roughly 1.0-8% of CD8+ T cells. In several donors, dominant clonotypes made up about 25-65% of CD3+CD56-NKG2C+ cells.

Sequencing used PBMCs. The V and J genes are TRBV5-1 and TRBJ2-1; 10 bases are a match to TRBD2. This receptor was identified in a woman between 18 and 29 years old in good health. CDR3 sequence: CASSSTSGSPSYNEQFF. The DNA of the CDR3 is TGCGCCAGCAGCTCGACTAGCGGGTCACCCTCCTACAATGAGCAGTTCTTC.